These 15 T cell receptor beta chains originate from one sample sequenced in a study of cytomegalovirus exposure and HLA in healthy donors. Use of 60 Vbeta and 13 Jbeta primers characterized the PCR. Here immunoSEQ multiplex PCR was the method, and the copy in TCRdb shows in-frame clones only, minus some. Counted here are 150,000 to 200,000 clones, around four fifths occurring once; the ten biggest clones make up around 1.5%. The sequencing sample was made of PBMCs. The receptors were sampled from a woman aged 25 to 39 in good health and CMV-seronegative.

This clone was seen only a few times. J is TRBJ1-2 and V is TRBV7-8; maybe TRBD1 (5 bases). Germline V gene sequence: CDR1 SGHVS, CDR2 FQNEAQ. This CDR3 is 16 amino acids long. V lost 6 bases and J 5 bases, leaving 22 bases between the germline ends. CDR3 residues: CASRPLIASGVYGYTF. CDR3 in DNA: TGTGCCAGCAGGCCACTAATCGCGTCGGGGGTTTATGGCTACACCTTC. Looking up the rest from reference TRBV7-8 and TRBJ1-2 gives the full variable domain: GAGVSQSPRYKVAKRGQDVALRCDPISGHVSLFWYQQALGQGPEFLTYFQNEAQLDKSGLPSDRFFAERPEGSVSTLKIQRTQQEDSAVYLCASRPLIASGVYGYTFGSGTRLTVV.

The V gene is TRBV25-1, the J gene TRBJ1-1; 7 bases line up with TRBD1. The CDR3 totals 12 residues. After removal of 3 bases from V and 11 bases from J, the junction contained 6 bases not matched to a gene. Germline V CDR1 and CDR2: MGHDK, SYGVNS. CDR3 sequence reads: CASSETPGGAFF. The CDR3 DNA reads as TGTGCCAGCAGTGAGACCCCAGGGGGGGCTTTCTTT.

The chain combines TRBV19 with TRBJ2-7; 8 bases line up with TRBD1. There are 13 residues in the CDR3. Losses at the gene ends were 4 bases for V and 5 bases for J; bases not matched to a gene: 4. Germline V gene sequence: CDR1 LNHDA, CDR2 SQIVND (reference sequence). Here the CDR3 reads CASSTTGEDEQYF. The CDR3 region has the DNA TGTGCCAGTAGTACGACAGGGGAGGACGAGCAGTACTTC.

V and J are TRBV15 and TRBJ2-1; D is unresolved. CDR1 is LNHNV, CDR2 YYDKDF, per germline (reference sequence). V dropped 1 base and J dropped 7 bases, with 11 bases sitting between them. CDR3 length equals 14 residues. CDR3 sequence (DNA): TGTGCCACCAGCAGAGGTCGCGTTGTAAATGAGCAGTTCTTC. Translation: CATSRGRVVNEQFF.

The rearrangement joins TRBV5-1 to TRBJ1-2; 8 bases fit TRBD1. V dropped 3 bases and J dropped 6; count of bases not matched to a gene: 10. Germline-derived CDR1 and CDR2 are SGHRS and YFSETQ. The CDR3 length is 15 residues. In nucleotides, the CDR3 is TGCGCCAGCAGCTGGAGACTGGACAGGGTCCATGGCTACACCTTC. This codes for CASSWRLDRVHGYTF.

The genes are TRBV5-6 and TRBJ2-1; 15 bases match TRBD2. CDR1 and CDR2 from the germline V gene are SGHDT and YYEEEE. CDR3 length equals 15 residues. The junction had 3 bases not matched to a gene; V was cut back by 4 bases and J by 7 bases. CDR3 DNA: TGTGCCAGCAGCCCCGGGACTAGCGGGGGGAATGAGCAGTTCTTC. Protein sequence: CASSPGTSGGNEQFF.

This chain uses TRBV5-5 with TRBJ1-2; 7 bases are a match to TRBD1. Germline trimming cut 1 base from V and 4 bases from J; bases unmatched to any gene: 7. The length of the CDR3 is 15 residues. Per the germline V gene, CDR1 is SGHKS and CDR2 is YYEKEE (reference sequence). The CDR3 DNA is TGTGCCAGCAGCTTGCACCGGGACAGCGGCTATGGCTACACCTTC. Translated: CASSLHRDSGYGYTF.

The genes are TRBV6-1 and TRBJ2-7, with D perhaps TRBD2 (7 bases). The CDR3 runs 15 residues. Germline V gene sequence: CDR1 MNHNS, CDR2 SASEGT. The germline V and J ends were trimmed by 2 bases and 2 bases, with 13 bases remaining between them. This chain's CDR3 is CASSERGGSTYEQYF. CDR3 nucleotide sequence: TGTGCCAGCAGTGAAAGGGGGGGGAGTACCTACGAGCAGTACTTC.

The CDR3 nucleotides read TGCGCCAGCAGGCAGGACAGGGGGCCCCCTAATTCACCCCTCCACTTT. Its protein product is CASRQDRGPPNSPLHF. V is TRBV5-1 and J is TRBJ1-6, with 11 nucleotides matching TRBD1. CDR3 length: 16 residues. With 5 bases clipped from V and 6 bases from J, the junction kept 7 bases outside the gene matches. Germline V gives CDR1 SGHRS, CDR2 YFSETQ.

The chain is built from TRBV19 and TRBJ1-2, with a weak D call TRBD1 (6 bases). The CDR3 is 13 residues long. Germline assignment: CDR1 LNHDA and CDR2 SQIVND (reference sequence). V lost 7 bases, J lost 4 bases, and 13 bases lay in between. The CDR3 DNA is TGTGCCAGTATAGAGAGGGGGAGCTATGGCTACACCTTC. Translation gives CASIERGSYGYTF.

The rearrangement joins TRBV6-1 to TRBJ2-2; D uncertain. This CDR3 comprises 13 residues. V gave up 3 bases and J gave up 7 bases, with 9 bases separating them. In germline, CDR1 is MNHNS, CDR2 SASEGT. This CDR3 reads CASSDSKIGELFF. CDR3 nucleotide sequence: TGTGCCAGCAGTGACTCTAAAATCGGGGAGCTGTTTTTT.

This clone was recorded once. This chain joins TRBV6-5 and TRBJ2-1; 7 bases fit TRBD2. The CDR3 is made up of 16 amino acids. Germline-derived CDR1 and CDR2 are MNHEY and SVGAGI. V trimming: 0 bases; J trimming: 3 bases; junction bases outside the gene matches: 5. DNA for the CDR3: TGTGCCAGCAGTTACTCTCCGCGGGGGATCTACAATGAGCAGTTCTTC. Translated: CASSYSPRGIYNEQFF.

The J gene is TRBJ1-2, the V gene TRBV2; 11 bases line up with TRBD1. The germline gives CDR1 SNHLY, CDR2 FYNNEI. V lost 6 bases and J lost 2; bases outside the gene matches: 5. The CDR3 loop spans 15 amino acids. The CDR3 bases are TGTGCCAGCAGAGGTGGACAGGGGGCGAACTATGGCTACACCTTC. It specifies CASRGGQGANYGYTF.

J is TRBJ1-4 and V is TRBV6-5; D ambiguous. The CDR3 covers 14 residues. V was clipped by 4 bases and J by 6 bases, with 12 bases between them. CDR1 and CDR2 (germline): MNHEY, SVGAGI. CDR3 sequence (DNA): TGTGCCAGCAGTTTAGTTCGTCGGGATGAAAAACTGTTTTTT. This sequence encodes CASSLVRRDEKLFF.

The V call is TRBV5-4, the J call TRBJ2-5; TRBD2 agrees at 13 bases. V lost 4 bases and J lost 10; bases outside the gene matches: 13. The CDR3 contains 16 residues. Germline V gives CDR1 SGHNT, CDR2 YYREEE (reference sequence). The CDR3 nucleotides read TGTGCCAGCAGCCCGACGACTAGCGGGGGGCCAGCAGGCCAGTACTTC. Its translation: CASSPTTSGGPAGQYF.